One sample yielded the 11 T cell receptor beta chains listed below, sequenced in a study of CD8+CD57+ T cells in acquired aplastic anemia. Investigators profiled TCR beta VDJ and CDR3 from genomic DNA template. Each CDR3 protein is one row after TCRdb ran MiXCR on the reads. Of more than 100,000 distinct CDR3 sequences in the sample, roughly 40% were seen once. Sequenced input: sorted CD4+, CD8+, or CD8+CD57+ T cells (not recorded which) from PBMCs. Receptors were obtained from a human donor in good health, serving as a control.

This clonotype came up once. The chain is built from TRBV9 and TRBJ2-3, with 7 bases fitting TRBD2. This CDR3 has 14 residues. The germline gives CDR1 SGDLS, CDR2 YYNGEE. V was clipped by 10 bases and J by 2 bases; unmatched bases: 10. CDR3 in DNA: TGTGCCTGCTCGCCAGCGGGGCTCACAGATACGCAGTATTTT. It encodes CACSPAGLTDTQYF.

The chain uses TRBV5-1 and TRBJ1-1; D not certain. Trimming pared 5 bases from V and 1 base from J, leaving 9 bases between. Germline V gene sequence: CDR1 SGHRS, CDR2 YFSETQ. CDR3 length equals 13 residues. The CDR3: CASRESTNTEAFF. CDR3 bases: TGCGCCAGCAGGGAGAGCACGAACACTGAAGCTTTCTTT. The whole variable domain, filled in from reference TRBV5-1 and TRBJ1-1, reads KAGVTQTPRYLIKTRGQQVTLSCSPISGHRSVSWYQQTPGQGLQFLFEYFSETQRNKGNFPGRFSGRQFSNSRSEMNVSTLELGDSALYLCASRESTNTEAFFGQGTRLTVV.

The chain couples TRBV28 to TRBJ1-6; 8 bases match TRBD1. V shed 5 bases and J 0 bases; nucleotides not matched to a gene: 9. The CDR3 is made up of 18 amino acids. CDR1 is MDHEN, CDR2 SYDVKM, per germline. CDR3 sequence reads: CASSTPGQASSYNSPLHF. Written as DNA, the CDR3 is TGTGCCAGCAGTACTCCGGGACAGGCGAGCTCCTATAATTCACCCCTCCACTTT.

This clonotype was counted many times. The rearrangement joins TRBV20-1 to TRBJ2-7; TRBD1 agrees at 8 bases. V gave up 2 bases and J gave up 6 bases; unmatched junction bases: 9. The germline V gene has CDR1 DFQATT and CDR2 SNEGSKA (reference sequence). The CDR3 covers 14 residues. The CDR3 loop reads CSARPGQVQGEQYF. In DNA, the CDR3 is TGCAGTGCTAGACCGGGACAGGTGCAGGGCGAGCAGTACTTC.

This clonotype has only a few counts. The chain recombines TRBV7-7 with TRBJ2-3; tentative D call: TRBD2 (5 bases). The CDR3 runs 13 residues. Germline values: CDR1 SSHAT, CDR2 FNYEAQ (reference sequence). V was shortened by 6 bases and J by 1 base, with 8 bases between the two germline ends. CDR3 protein: CASSTGGTDTQYF. CDR3 nucleotide sequence: TGTGCCAGCAGTACCGGGGGCACAGATACGCAGTATTTT.

As for this clonotype: Since the CDR3 does not end with the conserved phenylalanine or tryptophan, this likely comes from a read error. The rearrangement uses TRBV11-3 and TRBJ1-4; no clear D gene. Deletions cut 4 bases from V and 5 bases from J, with 14 bases between. The length of the CDR3 is 15 residues. Germline assignment: CDR1 SGHNT and CDR2 YENEEA. This CDR3 is CASSYQAALNEKLFL. CDR3 DNA sequence: TGTGCCAGCAGCTATCAGGCGGCCCTAAATGAAAAACTGTTTCTT.

This clonotype was detected a few times. This chain links TRBV7-6 with TRBJ1-3; a possible D gene is TRBD1 (5 bases). This CDR3 is built from 17 residues. Trimming shortened V by 5 bases and J by 2 bases, and 19 bases separated the two germline ends. The V gene's germline CDR1 is SGHVS and CDR2 FNYEAQ. In nucleotides, the CDR3 is TGTGCCAGCAGCCTAACCCAGGGAGCTCTCCCTGGAAACACCATATATTTT. Its translation: CASSLTQGALPGNTIYF. The full variable domain, its missing parts supplied by reference TRBV7-6 and TRBJ1-3, is GAGVSQSPRYKVTKRGQDVALRCDPISGHVSLYWYRQALGQGPEFLTYFNYEAQQDKSGLPNDRFSAERPEGSISTLTIQRTEQRDSAMYRCASSLTQGALPGNTIYFGEGSWLTVV.

This clonotype was detected ten times or more. The rearrangement joins TRBV12-3 or TRBV12-4 to TRBJ2-3, with a possible D match to TRBD2 (5 bases). V was trimmed by 5 bases and J by 0 bases, leaving 9 bases between them. There are 14 residues in the CDR3. This CDR3 is CASSRGGSTDTQYF. CDR3 DNA sequence: TGTGCCAGCAGTAGAGGAGGTAGCACAGATACGCAGTATTTT.

V is TRBV20-1 and J is TRBJ1-1; D is possibly TRBD1 (6 bases). This CDR3 is built from 13 residues. From germline, CDR1 is DFQATT and CDR2 SNEGSKA (reference sequence). With 0 bases removed from V and 11 bases from J, the gap between germline ends came to 16 bases. The CDR3 sequence is CSARDSRAGAAFF. The CDR3 DNA sequence: TGCAGTGCTAGAGATTCCCGGGCAGGGGCGGCTTTCTTT.

This clonotype was seen only a few times. The rearrangement links TRBV15 to TRBJ2-7; D uncertain. V was trimmed by 0 bases and J by 1 base, leaving 7 bases between them. CDR1 and CDR2 (germline): LNHNV, YYDKDF (reference sequence). The CDR3 covers 14 residues. CDR3 loop: CATSRDGRSYEQYF. The CDR3 nucleotides read TGTGCCACCAGCAGAGATGGTCGTTCCTACGAGCAGTACTTC.

The V and J genes are TRBV5-5 and TRBJ2-5; D is possibly TRBD2 (6 bases). Germline V gene data show CDR1 as SGHKS and CDR2 as YYEKEE (reference sequence). This CDR3 spans 15 amino acids. Deletions cut 1 base from V and 2 bases from J, with 12 bases between. This chain's CDR3 is CASSLRDGGQETQYF. The CDR3 DNA reads TGTGCCAGCAGCTTGCGGGACGGGGGACAAGAGACCCAGTACTTC.